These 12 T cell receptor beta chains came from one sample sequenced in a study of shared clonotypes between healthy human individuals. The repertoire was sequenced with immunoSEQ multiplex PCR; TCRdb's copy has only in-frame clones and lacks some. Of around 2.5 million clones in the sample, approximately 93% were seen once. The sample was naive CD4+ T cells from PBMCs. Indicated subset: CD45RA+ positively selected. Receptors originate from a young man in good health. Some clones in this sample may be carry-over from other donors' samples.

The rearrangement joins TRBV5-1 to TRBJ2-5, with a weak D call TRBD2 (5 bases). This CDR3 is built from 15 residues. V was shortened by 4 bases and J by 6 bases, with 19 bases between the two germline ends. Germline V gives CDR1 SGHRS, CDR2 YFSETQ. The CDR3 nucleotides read TGCGCCAGCAGCCCGGCATTGGCGGGTCAAAAGACCCAGTACTTC. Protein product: CASSPALAGQKTQYF. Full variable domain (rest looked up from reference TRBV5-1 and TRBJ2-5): KAGVTQTPRYLIKTRGQQVTLSCSPISGHRSVSWYQQTPGQGLQFLFEYFSETQRNKGNFPGRFSGRQFSNSRSEMNVSTLELGDSALYLCASSPALAGQKTQYFGPGTRLLVL.

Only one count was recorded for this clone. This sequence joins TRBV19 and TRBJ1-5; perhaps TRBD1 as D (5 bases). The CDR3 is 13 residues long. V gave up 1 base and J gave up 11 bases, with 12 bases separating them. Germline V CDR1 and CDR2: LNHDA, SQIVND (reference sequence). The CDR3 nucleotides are TGTGCCAGTAGTATAGGAAGGACAAGGGCCCAGCATTTT. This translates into CASSIGRTRAQHF. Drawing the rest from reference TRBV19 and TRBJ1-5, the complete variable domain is DGGITQSPKYLFRKEGQNVTLSCEQNLNHDAMYWYRQDPGQGLRLIYYSQIVNDFQKGDIAEGYSVSREKKESFPLTVTSAQKNPTAFYLCASSIGRTRAQHFGDGTRLSIL.

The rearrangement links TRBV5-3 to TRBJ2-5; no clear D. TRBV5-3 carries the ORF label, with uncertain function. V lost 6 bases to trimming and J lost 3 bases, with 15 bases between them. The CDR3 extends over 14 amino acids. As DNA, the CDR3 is TGTGCCAGAACCCCTGGAGTTGGCGAAGAGACCCAGTACTTC. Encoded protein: CARTPGVGEETQYF.

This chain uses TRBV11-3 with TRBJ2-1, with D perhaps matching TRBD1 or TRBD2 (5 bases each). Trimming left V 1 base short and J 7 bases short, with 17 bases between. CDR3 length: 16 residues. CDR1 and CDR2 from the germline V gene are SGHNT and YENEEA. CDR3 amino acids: CASSLAAEQWGNEQFF. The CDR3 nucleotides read TGTGCCAGCAGCTTAGCGGCGGAACAATGGGGGAATGAGCAGTTCTTC.

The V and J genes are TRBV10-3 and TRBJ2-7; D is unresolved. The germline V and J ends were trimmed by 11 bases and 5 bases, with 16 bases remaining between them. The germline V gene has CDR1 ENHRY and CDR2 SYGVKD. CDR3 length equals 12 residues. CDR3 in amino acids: CAASHGSHEQYF. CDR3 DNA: TGTGCCGCATCCCACGGCTCTCACGAGCAGTACTTC.

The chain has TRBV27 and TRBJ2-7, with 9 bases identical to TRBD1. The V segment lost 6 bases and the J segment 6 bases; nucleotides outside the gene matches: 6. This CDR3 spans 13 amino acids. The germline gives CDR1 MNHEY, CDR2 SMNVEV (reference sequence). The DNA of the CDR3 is TGTGCCAGCAGCCCGGGGGACAGGGCCGAGCAGTACTTC. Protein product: CASSPGDRAEQYF.

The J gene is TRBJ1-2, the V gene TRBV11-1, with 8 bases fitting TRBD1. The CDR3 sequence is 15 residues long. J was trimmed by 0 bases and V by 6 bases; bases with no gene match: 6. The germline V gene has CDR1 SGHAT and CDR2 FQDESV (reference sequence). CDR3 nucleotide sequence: TGTGCCAGCAGGAGGACAGGGACTTCTAACTATGGCTACACCTTC. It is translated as CASRRTGTSNYGYTF.

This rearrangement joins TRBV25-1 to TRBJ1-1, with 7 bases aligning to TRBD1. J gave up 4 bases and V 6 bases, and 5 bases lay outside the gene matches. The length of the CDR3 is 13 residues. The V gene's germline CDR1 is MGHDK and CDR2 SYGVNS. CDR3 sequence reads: CASRQGKGTEAFF. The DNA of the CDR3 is TGTGCCAGCAGACAGGGGAAGGGCACTGAAGCTTTCTTT.

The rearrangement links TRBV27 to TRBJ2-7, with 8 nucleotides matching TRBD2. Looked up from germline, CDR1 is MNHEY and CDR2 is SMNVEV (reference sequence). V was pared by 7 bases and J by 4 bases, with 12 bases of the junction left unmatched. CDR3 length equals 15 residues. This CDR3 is CASTLSGSPGYEQYF. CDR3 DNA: TGTGCCAGCACTCTGAGCGGGAGCCCCGGATACGAGCAGTACTTC.

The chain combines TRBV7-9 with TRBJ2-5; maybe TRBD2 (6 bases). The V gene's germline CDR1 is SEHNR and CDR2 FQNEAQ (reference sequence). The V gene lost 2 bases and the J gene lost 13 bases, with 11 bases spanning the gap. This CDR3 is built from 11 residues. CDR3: CASSLWGVMYF. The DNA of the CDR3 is TGTGCCAGCAGCTTATGGGGGGTAATGTACTTC. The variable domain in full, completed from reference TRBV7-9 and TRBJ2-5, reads DTGVSQNPRHKITKRGQNVTFRCDPISEHNRLYWYRQTLGQGPEFLTYFQNEAQLEKSRLLSDRFSAERPKGSFSTLEIQRTEQGDSAMYLCASSLWGVMYFGPGTRLLVL.

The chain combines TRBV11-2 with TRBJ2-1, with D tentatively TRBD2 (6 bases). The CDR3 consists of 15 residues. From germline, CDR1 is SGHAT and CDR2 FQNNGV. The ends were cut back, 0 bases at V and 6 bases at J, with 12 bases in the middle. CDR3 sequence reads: CASSLDGGVSNEQFF. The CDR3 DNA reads TGTGCCAGCAGCTTAGATGGCGGGGTCAGCAATGAGCAGTTCTTC.

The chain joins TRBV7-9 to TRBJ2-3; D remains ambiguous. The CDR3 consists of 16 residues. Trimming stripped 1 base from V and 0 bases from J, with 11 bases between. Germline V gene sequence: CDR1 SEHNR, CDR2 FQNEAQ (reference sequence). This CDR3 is CASSLGLIQSTDTQYF. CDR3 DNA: TGTGCCAGCAGCTTAGGACTGATACAGAGCACAGATACGCAGTATTTT.